This T cell receptor (beta chain) was identified during a study of blood T cells in healthy people across ages (dated by TCRdb to the mid-2010s). Describing the broader study: Template switching captured roughly one uniquely barcoded TCR beta cDNA molecule per two T cells in model experiments. The donors were split into four age groups: young (average around 15 years), middle-aged (39), aged (approximately 60) and long-lived (approximately 89). To avoid experimental bias, donors of different ages were spread randomly across the sequencing lanes. For two donors (one aged 18 to 29 and one aged 80 or older), the study analyzed two additional independent replicas of 1 million unique cDNA reads from the same blood draw. To track age-related changes in TCR beta repertoire diversity, the study relied on deep sequencing normalized with unique cDNA molecular identifiers. The paper as a whole reports these results and caveats: The long-lived group showed more naive CD4+ T cells, fewer expanded clones and increased TCR diversity than the aged group, suggesting age selection. Observed TCR beta diversity per million T cells fell roughly linearly with age, and a significant reduction was already apparent by age about 38. Because the CMV infection status of the donors was unknown, age-related changes in expanded clonotypes may potentially have been confounded. Conclusive comparison of naive and antigen-experienced compartments was prevented by the profiling of bulk unsorted PBMCs. The percentage of naive T cells measured by flow cytometry correlated strongly with observed TCR beta diversity. Estimates of total diversity based on one million sequenced T cells were regarded as lower bounds and as underestimates.

Donors were roughly 40 systemically healthy Caucasian individuals from Russia aged roughly 6 to 90 years. Roughly 10 milliliters of peripheral blood were collected from each donor into EDTA-treated Vacutainer tubes. Ficoll-Paque density-gradient centrifugation was used to isolate PBMCs, with at least 6.5 million per sample. Total RNA was extracted from PBMCs with Trizol reagent, with at least 6 micrograms obtained per sample. The percentages of naive CD45RAhigh/CD27high T cells were determined by flow cytometry on a PBMC aliquot from every donor. Libraries were built with 5' RACE. TCRdb lists the instrument as Illumina HiSeq 2500. A second PCR of 7 to 11 cycles was performed with a sample-barcoded 5' primer and a J-beta primer mix. Each TCR beta cDNA molecule received a unique molecular identifier from a template-switch 5' adaptor carrying 12 random nucleotides. Each sample yielded at least 3 million CDR3-containing paired-end reads. First-strand cDNA synthesis was performed from all RNA using the Mint cDNA synthesis kit, with priming by a TRBC-specific oligonucleotide. Following uracil-DNA glycosylase treatment, all cDNA underwent a first 18-cycle PCR with the universal primers M1SS and BC2_uni_R. The authors' analysis ran thus. Each sample was normalized by randomly selecting 1 million high-quality reads, each carrying a distinct molecular identifier. Instead of being binned into consensus sequences, reads that shared molecular identifiers were thrown out. CDR3 identification, clonotype clustering and error correction used MiTCR with a Q25 quality threshold and the strictest error-elimination algorithm. A nonparametric unseen species model using Euler transformation provided a lower-bound estimate of total TCR beta diversity. TCRdb passed the public sequencing reads through fastp at Q25 and MiXCR, retaining productive beta sequences. All rows with the same CDR3 protein become a single entry with the most common DNA and genes. The V and J calls here are based on TCRdb, not the publication. This sample is represented by over 700,000 distinct CDR3 sequences; 53% of them were singletons. The ten largest account for about two fifths of the sample.

In its sample, this clonotype was seen a few times. Its target antigen remains unknown. No much larger clonotype is one base removed from it; base qualities were not supplied. CDR1 and CDR2 are drawn from the germline V gene (reference sequence): SGHKS, YYEKEE. From cysteine to phenylalanine, the CDR3 is 14 amino acids long. Only the CDR3 part of the read is kept: 42 bases, read in frame from the first base. Source material: blood. The clonotype comes from an elderly man in good health. The chain links TRBV5-5 with TRBJ2-7; the D gene cannot be named for sure. The J call is uncertain, as TRBJ2-5 better fits the DNA end. The CDR3 is CASSLMGVLQTQYF. The nucleotide sequence is TGTGCCAGCAGCTTGATGGGTGTTTTGCAGACCCAGTACTTC.